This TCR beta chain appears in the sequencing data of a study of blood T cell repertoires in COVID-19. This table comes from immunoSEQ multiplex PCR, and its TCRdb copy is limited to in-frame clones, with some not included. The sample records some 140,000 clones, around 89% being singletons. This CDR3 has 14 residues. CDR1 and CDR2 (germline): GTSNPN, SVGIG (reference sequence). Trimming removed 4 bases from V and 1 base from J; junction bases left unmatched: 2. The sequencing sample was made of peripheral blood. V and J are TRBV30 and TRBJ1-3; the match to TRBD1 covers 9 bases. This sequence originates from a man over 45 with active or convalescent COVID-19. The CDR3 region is CAWNRGPSGNTIYF. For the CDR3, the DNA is TGTGCCTGGAACAGGGGGCCTTCTGGAAACACCATATATTTT.